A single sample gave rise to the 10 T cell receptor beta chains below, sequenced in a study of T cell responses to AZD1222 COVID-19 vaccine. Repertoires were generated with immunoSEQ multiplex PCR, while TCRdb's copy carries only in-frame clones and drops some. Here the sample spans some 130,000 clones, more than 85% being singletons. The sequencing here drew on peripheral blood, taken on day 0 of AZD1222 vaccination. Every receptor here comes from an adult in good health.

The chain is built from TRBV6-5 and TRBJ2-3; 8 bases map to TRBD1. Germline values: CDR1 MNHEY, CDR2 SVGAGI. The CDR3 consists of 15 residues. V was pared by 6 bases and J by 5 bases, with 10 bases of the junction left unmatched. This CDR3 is CASRDRARSVDTQYF. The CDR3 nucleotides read TGTGCCAGCAGGGACAGGGCCCGAAGTGTAGATACGCAGTATTTT.

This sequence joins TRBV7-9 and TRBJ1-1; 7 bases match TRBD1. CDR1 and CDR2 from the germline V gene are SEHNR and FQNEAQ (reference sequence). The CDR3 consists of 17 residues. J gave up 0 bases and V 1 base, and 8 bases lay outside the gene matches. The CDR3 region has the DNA TGTGCCAGCAGCTTAGGAGGGGGCTCTAAGGTGAACACTGAAGCTTTCTTT. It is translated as CASSLGGGSKVNTEAFF.

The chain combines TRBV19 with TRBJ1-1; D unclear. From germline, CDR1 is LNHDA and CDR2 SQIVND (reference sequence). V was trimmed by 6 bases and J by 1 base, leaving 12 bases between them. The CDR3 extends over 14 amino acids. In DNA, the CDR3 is TGTGCCAGTAGATTCCTCCCCCAGAACACTGAAGCTTTCTTT. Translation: CASRFLPQNTEAFF.

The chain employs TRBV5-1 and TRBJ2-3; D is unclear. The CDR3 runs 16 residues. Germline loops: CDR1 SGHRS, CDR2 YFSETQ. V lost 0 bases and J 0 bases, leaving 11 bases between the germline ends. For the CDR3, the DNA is TGCGCCAGCAGCTTGGGCCGGTTTTCTAGCACAGATACGCAGTATTTT. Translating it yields CASSLGRFSSTDTQYF.

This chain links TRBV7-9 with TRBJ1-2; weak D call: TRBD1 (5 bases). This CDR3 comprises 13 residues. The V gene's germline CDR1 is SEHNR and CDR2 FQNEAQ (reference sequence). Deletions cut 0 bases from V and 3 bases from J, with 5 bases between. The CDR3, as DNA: TGTGCCAGCAGCTTAGCGACAGACTATGGCTACACCTTC. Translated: CASSLATDYGYTF.

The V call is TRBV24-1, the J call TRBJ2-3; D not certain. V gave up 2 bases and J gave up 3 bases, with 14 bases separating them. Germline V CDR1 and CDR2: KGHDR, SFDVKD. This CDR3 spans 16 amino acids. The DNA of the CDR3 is TGTGCCACCAGTGATTACGGCTCAGACGGGACAGATACGCAGTATTTT. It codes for CATSDYGSDGTDTQYF.

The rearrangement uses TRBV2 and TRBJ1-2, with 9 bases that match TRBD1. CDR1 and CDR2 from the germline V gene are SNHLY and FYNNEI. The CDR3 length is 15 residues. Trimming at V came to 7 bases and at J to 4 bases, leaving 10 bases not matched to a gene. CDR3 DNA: TGTGCCAGCACACCCGGGACAGGGTATGCCTATGGCTACACCTTC. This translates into CASTPGTGYAYGYTF.

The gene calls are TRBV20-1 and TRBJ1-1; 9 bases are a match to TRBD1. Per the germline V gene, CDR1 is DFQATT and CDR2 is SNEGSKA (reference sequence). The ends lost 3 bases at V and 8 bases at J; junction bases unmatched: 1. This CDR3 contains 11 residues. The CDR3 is CSASGTGEAFF. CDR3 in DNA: TGCAGTGCTAGCGGGACAGGGGAAGCTTTCTTT.

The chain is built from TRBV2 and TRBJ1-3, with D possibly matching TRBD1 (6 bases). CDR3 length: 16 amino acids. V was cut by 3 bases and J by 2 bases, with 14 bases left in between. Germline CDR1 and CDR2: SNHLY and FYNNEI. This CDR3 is CASSEFRGQTGNTIYF. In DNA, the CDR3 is TGTGCCAGCAGTGAGTTCCGGGGGCAAACTGGAAACACCATATATTTT.

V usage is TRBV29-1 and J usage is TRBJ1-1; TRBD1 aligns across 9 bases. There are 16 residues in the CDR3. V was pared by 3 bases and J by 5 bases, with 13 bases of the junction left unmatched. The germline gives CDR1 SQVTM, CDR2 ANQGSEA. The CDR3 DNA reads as TGCAGCGTTGAGTCCCGGGACAGGGTTATGGGAACTGAAGCTTTCTTT. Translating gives CSVESRDRVMGTEAFF. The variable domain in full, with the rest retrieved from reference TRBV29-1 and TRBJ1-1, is SAVISQKPSRDICQRGTSLTIQCQVDSQVTMMFWYRQQPGQSLTLIATANQGSEATYESGFVIDKFPISRPNLTFSTLTVSNMSPEDSSIYLCSVESRDRVMGTEAFFGQGTRLTVV.